This T cell receptor beta chain was observed in a study of cytomegalovirus exposure and HLA in healthy donors. Findings and limits, study-wide: In vitro experiments confirmed that three CMV-associated chains were specific for CMV antigens. In a later analysis, an Asian-associated ancestry cluster reportedly showed fewer N-insertions than the 666-donor mean. Researchers counted around 180 TCR beta chains as cytomegalovirus-associated.

For this clone: Its antigen is undetermined.

This PCR relied on a set of 60 Vbeta primers and 13 Jbeta primers. Generated by immunoSEQ multiplex PCR, the TCRdb table keeps only in-frame clones and is missing some. The table lists 85,000 to 90,000 clones, roughly 80% of them singletons. V was trimmed by 0 bases and J by 7 bases, leaving 14 bases between them. There are 16 residues in the CDR3. The V gene's germline CDR1 is SGDLS and CDR2 YYNGEE. The chain carries TRBV9 and TRBJ1-6; a weak D match, TRBD1 (5 bases). This clonotype originated in a man in his thirties or forties in good health and CMV-seropositive. The sequencing input was PBMCs. CDR3 coding DNA: TGTGCCAGCAGCGTAGGTCCCGGGGGTCGAAATTCACCCCTCCACTTT. Translating gives CASSVGPGGRNSPLHF. Full variable domain (remainder filled in from reference TRBV9 and TRBJ1-6): DSGVTQTPKHLITATGQRVTLRCSPRSGDLSVYWYQQSLDQGLQFLIQYYNGEERAKGNILERFSAQQFPDLHSELNLSSLELGDSALYFCASSVGPGGRNSPLHFGNGTRLTVT.